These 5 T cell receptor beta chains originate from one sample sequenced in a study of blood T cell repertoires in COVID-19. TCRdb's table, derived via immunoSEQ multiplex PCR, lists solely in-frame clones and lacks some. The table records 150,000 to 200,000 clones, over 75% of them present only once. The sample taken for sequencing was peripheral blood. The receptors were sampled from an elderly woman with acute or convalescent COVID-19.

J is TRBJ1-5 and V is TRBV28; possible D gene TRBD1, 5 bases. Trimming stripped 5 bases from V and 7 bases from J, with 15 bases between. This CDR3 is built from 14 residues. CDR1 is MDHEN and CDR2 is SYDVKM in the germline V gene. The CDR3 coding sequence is TGTGCCAGCAGTCGACGGCCCGGGGGGCAGCCCCAGCATTTT. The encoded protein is CASSRRPGGQPQHF.

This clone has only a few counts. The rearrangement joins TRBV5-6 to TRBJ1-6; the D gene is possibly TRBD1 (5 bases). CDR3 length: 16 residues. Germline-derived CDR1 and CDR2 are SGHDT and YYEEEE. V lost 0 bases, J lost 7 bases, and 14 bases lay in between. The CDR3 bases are TGTGCCAGCAGCTTGGATTGGGGCGCCTTGAATTCACCCCTCCACTTT. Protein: CASSLDWGALNSPLHF.

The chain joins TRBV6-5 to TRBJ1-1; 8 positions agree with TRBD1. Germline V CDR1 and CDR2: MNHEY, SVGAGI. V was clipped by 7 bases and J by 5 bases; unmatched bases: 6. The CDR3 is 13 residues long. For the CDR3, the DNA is TGTGCCAGCAAAAGCAGGGGGCGGACTGAAGCTTTCTTT. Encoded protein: CASKSRGRTEAFF.

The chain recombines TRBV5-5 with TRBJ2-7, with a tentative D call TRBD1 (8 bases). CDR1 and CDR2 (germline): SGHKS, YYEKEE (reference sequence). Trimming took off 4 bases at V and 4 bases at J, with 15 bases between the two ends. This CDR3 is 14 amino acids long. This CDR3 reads CASSPEQGGYEQYF. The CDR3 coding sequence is TGTGCCAGCAGCCCCGAACAGGGGGGGTACGAGCAGTACTTC. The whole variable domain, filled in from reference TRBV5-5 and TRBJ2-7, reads DAGVTQSPTHLIKTRGQQVTLRCSPISGHKSVSWYQQVLGQGPQFIFQYYEKEERGRGNFPDRFSARQFPNYSSELNVNALLLGDSALYLCASSPEQGGYEQYFGPGTRLTVT.

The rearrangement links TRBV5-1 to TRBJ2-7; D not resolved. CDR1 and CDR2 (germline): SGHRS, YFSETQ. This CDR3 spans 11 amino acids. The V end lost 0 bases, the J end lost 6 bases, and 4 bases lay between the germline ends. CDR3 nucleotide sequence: TGCGCCAGCAGCTTGGAACTCGAGCAGTACTTC. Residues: CASSLELEQYF.